This TCR beta chain was sequenced for a study of shared clonotypes between healthy human individuals (dated by TCRdb to about 2020). At the level of the whole study: Two women and three men aged 18 to 49 years were included in the cohort. For each donor, CD4 naive and CD4 memory were each run on three plates, CD8 naive on two plates, and CD8 memory on one plate. To increase sequencing depth and limit assay-specific biases, TCR repertoire library preparation and sequencing were carried out by different laboratories using diverse techniques. Blood TCR repertoires of roughly 5 healthy adults were deeply sequenced to estimate repertoire size and the extent of clonotype sharing between individuals. Per donor, leukapheresis produced somewhere between about 0.94 and 8.9 billion PBMCs. Results and caveats for the whole study, not just this receptor: When a handful of donors were compared, the shared fraction of clonotypes was 5% to 6.5% for naive CD4, 3.5% for naive CD8, 2% to 2.5% for memory CD4, and under 0.5% for memory CD8. Pairwise subsampling indicated that sequencing depth was expected to affect the degree of clonotype sharing among donors. Incomplete sequencing was indicated by rarefaction of sorted-subset datasets, despite the large sequencing depth. Sampling was restricted to blood, and TCR repertoires in tissues likely differ from the TCR repertoires found in blood. Because the study included only a small number of donors, the genetic and exposure-history diversity represented was limited. Larger estimated clonotype richness was generally found for naive subsets than for memory subsets. Clonotypes shared by all four sorted-subset donors showed higher generation probabilities than non-shared clonotypes.

TCR CDR3 regions were amplified from genomic DNA by multiplex PCR using the deep immunoSEQ assay. Genomic DNA extracted from each cell subset was distributed evenly over all wells of several immunoSEQ 96-well plates, and each plate served as one replicate. For sorted subsets, each replicate PCR was loaded with roughly 190 ng genomic DNA, equivalent to 30,000 or so T cell genomes. Purified libraries were quantified with a Qubit 3.0 fluorometer, sized on a Bioanalyzer 2100, and re-quantified with the KAPA Library Quantification kit. Every immunoSEQ 96-well plate was sequenced on a dedicated single-read 150-cycle Illumina NextSeq 550 flow cell. On the study's bioinformatics: Because the immunoSEQ output included only junctional sequences and no quality scores, the filtering could not be the same as the filtering used for full-length reads. To assign V/J genes and CDR3, sequences were annotated using PyIR, a Python wrapper for IgBLAST v1.9, with IMGT germline references. Any read was removed if the V/J assignment was weak (E-value above 1e-6), the CDR3 was missing, or the read contained stop codons, out-of-frame junctions, or ambiguous translated residues. V3J clonotypes were defined as sequences sharing an identical inferred V gene, J gene, and CDR3 amino acid sequence. To compute the percentage overlap between repertoires, the number of shared unique clonotypes was divided by the size of the smaller repertoire. RTK rarefaction, the Chao1 estimator, and Recon v2.1 estimates of unobserved clonotypes were used to assess repertoire richness. For all TCRbeta clonotypes obtained by the gDNA method from a handful of donors, generation probabilities were computed with OLGA. TCRdb obtained this table from immuneACCESS and retained in-frame rearrangements with V and J assigned. These tables miss some clones; where compared with another copy, unresolved V genes account for less than half of the shortfall, and the remainder is unexplained. V, J and clone size are those of that table, while D and trimming were read from the DNA. Within this sample are a few million clones, with over 90% of them counted one time only. Jointly, the top ten make up 0.35% to 0.5% of the sample.

Turning to this clone: What this receptor recognizes is not known. One junction end does not reproduce the germline sequence, and a read error may be involved.

Healthy HIV-negative adults with no recently reported acute infections or vaccinations were included as donors. Every donor was a Caucasian adult residing in Nashville, Tennessee, USA. CD4+ T cells were enriched by magnetic negative selection; naive cells were then positively selected on CD45RA, and the negative fraction formed the memory subset. After blood collection by leukapheresis, PBMCs were isolated using Ficoll-Histopaque density gradient centrifugation and then cryopreserved in the vapor phase of liquid nitrogen. Analytical flow cytometry was used to check the purity and quantity of every magnetically sorted T cell population. Genomic DNA was isolated from each sorted fraction and quantified by UV absorbance on a Nanodrop 2000c. Including cysteine and phenylalanine, the CDR3 has 15 amino acids. Only CDR3 DNA is held: 45 bases, read in frame from base 1. Sequences ENHRY (CDR1) and SYGVKD (CDR2) are obtained from the germline V gene.

Sequenced: naive CD4+ T cells from PBMCs. The meaning of the sample's cell subset or site label: CD45RA+ positively selected. This TCR was sampled from a man in his late teens or twenties in good health. Some clones in this sample may be carry-over from other donors' samples. The receptor chain draws on TRBV10-3 and TRBJ1-1, with the identity of the D gene unclear. Here is the DNA: TGTGCCATCAGGGAGTCCGGTCGGGCTGATGGGGAGGCTTTCTTT. The encoded protein is CAIRESGRADGEAFF.